This note documents a single T cell receptor beta chain sequence. The antigen remains unidentified. This sample is part of a study of post-analysis software for immune sequencing data. Study results and limitations: For normalized Chao1 diversity, multiple sclerosis patients scored significantly lower than controls did.

Each TCR beta cDNA library carried unique molecular identifiers. Some 500,000 cDNA molecules were recovered from an input of about 1 to 10 million T cells. MiXCR, run by TCRdb on the PCR reads, gives a single entry per CDR3 protein. The data contain around 700,000 distinct CDR3 sequences, 55% to 60% of them singletons. This clonotype was obtained from a girl aged 2 to 10 with multiple sclerosis. Sequencing used blood.

For the CDR3, the DNA is TGCAGCGTTGGACTAGCGGGTCCTGTTACGCCGCAGTACTTC. It codes for CSVGLAGPVTPQYF. This sequence joins TRBV29-1 and TRBJ2-7; 10 nucleotides match TRBD2. Germline values: CDR1 SQVTM, CDR2 ANQGSEA. This CDR3 has 14 amino acids. After removal of 4 bases from V and 9 bases from J, the junction contained 12 bases not matched to a gene.